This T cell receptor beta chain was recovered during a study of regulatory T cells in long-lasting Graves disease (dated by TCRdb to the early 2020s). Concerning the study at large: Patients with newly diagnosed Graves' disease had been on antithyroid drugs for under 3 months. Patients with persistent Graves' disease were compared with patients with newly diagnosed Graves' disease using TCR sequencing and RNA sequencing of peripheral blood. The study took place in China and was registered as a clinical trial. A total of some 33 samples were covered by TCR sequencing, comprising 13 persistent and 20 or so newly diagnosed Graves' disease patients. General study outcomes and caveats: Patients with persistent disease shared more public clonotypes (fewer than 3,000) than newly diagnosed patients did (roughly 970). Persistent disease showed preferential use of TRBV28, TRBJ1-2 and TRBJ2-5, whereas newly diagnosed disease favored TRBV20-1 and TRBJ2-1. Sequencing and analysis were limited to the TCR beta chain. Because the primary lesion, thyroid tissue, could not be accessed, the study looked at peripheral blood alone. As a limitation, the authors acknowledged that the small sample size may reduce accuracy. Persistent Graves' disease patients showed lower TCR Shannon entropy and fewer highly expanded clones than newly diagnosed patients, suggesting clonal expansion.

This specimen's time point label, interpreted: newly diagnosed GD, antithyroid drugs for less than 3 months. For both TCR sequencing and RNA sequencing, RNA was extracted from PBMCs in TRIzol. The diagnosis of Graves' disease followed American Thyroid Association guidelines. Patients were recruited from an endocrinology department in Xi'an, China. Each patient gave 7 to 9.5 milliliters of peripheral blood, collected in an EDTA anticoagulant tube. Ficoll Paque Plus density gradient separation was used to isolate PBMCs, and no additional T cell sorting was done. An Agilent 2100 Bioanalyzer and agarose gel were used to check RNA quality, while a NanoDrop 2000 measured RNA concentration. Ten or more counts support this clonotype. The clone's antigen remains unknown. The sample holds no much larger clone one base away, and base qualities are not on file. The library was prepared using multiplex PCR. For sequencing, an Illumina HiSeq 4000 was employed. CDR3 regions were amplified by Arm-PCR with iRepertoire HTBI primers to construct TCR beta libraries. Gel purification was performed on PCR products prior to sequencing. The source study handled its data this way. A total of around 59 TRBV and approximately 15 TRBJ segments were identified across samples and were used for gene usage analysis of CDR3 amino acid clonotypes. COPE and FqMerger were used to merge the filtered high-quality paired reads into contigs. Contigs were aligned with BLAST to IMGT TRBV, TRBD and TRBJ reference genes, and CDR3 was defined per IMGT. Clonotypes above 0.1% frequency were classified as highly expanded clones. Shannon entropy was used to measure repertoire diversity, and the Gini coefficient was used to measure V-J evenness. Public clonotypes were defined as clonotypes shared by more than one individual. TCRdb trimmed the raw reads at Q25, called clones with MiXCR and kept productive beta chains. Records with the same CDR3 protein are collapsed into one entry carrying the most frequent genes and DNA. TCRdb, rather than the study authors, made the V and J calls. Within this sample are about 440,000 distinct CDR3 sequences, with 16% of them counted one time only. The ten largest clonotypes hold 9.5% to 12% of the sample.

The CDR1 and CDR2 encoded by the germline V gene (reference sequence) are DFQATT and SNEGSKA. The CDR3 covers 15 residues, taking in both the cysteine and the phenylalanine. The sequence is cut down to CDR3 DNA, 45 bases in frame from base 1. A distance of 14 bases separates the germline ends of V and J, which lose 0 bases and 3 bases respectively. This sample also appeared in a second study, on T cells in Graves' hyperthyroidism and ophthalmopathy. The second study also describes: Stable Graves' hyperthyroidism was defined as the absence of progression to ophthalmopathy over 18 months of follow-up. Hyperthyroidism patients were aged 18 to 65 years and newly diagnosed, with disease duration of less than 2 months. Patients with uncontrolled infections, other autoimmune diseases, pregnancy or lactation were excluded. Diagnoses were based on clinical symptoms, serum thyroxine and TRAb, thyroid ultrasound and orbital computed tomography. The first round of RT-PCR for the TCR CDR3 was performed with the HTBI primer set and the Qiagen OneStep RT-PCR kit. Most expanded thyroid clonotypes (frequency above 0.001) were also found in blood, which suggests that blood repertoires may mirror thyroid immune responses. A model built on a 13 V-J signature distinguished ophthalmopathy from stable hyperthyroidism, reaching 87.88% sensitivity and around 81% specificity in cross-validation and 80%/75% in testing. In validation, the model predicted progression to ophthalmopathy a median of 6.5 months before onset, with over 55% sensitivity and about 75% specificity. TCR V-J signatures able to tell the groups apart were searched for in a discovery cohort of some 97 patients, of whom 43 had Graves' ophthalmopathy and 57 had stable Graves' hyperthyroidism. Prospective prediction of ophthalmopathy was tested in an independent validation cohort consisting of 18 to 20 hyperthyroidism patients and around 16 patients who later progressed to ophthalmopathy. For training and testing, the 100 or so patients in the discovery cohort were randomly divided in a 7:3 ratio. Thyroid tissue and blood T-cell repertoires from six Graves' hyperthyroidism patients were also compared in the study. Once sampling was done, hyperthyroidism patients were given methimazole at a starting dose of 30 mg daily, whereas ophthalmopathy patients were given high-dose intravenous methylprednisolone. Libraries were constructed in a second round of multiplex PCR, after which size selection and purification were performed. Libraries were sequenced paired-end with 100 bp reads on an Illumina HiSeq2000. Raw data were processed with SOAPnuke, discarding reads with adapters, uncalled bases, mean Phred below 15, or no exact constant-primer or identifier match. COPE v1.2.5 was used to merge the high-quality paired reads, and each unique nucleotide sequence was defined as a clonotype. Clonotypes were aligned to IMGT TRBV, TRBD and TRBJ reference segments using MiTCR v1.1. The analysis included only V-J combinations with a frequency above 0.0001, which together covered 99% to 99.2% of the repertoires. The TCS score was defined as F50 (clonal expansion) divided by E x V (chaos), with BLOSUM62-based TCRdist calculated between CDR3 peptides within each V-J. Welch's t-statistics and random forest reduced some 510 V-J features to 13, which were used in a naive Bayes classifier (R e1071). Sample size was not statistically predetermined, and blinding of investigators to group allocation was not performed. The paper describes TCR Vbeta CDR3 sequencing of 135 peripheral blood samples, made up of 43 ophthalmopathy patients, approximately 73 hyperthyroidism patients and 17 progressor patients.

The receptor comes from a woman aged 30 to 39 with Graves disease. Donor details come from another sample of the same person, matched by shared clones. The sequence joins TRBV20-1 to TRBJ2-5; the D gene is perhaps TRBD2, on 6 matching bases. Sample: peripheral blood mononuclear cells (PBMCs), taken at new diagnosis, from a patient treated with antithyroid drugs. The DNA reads TGCAGTGCTAGAGAGGCGTCTAGCGCGGAAGAGACCCAGTACTTC. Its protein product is CSAREASSAEETQYF.